One and the same sample provided the 3 T cell receptor beta chains below, sequenced in a study of T cell repertoires in aging, cancer and after chemotherapy (dated by TCRdb to between 2018 and 2020). Instrument used: Illumina MiSeq. Multiplex touch-down PCR with a mixed TRB-A/B primer pool was used to amplify rearranged TRB sequences covering the V, D and J segments. In-frame beta chains were kept once TCRdb had trimmed the public reads at Q25 with fastp and called clones with MiXCR. Identical CDR3 proteins give one entry, which carries the most common genes and DNA. The sample includes about 5,200 distinct CDR3 sequences, with roughly 30% observed a single time. The leading ten clones occupy approximately 5.5% of the sample. TCR beta rearrangements were amplified from genomic DNA extracted from peripheral blood rather than from sorted cells or RNA. The sequencing input was blood. The receptor set was obtained from a human donor in good health.

This clonotype is classed as medium-sized. The gene calls are TRBV6-5 and TRBJ1-2, with 10 bases lining up with TRBD1. Germline CDR1 MNHEY, CDR2 SVGAGI. J lost 8 bases, V lost 4 bases, and 10 bases had no gene match. The CDR3 has 15 residues. The CDR3 DNA is TGTGCCAGCAGTTCGCCAGACAGGGGGCGTAGAGGCTACACCTTC. This sequence encodes CASSSPDRGRRGYTF.

The gene calls are TRBV6-5 and TRBJ1-1; D is unclear. Germline V lookup: CDR1 MNHEY, CDR2 SVGAGI. The CDR3 is 17 amino acids. The V gene lost 2 bases and the J gene lost 0 bases, with 16 bases spanning the gap. The CDR3 spells CASSYHLGTVMNTEAFF. The DNA of the CDR3 is TGTGCCAGCAGTTACCATTTGGGCACCGTCATGAACACTGAAGCTTTCTTT.

By frequency in the sample, this clonotype is medium-sized. This rearrangement joins TRBV6-5 to TRBJ1-6, with TRBD1 identical over 8 bases. Trimming at V came to 8 bases and at J to 8 bases, leaving 11 bases not matched to a gene. Germline loops: CDR1 MNHEY, CDR2 SVGAGI. This CDR3 contains 15 residues. The CDR3 protein is CASGSSDRVYSPLHF. The CDR3 DNA sequence: TGTGCCAGCGGGTCATCGGACAGGGTTTATTCACCCCTCCACTTT.